One T cell receptor (beta chain) is described in this entry. Its target is not known. At one end, the junction sequence differs from germline, possibly due to a read error. Individuals having autoimmune disease history or systemic immunosuppression were not enrolled. Looked up from germline, CDR1 is SEHNR and CDR2 is FQNEAQ (reference sequence). CDR3 length: 12 amino acids. The data originate from a study of OX40 agonist ivuxolimab in advanced cancers. Study-level background: While on treatment, patients had intravenous ivuxolimab at 0.01 to 10 mg/kg every 2 weeks. Participants averaged about 66 years of age (range roughly 23 to 80) and were 82.7% male.

Study conclusions and caveats: Within 6 weeks, CD4+ and CD8+ blood T cells expanded clonally at 0.1 to 3.0 mg/kg.

The repertoire was sequenced with immunoSEQ multiplex PCR; TCRdb's copy has only in-frame clones and lacks some. The top ten clones hold over 4.5% of a sample with roughly 76,000 clones, 70% to 90% of them seen once. The sample here was CD4+ or CD8+ T cells sorted from blood, taken in a trial of the OX40 agonist ivuxolimab. The TCR sequence derives from an adult with an advanced solid tumor such as melanoma, head and neck, liver or kidney cancer. The chain links TRBV7-9 to TRBJ2-7; 9 bases match TRBD2. In DNA form, the CDR3 reads TGTGCCAGCAGCTTAGCTGAGCTAGCGGGAAACTTC. The encoded protein is CASSLAELAGNF.